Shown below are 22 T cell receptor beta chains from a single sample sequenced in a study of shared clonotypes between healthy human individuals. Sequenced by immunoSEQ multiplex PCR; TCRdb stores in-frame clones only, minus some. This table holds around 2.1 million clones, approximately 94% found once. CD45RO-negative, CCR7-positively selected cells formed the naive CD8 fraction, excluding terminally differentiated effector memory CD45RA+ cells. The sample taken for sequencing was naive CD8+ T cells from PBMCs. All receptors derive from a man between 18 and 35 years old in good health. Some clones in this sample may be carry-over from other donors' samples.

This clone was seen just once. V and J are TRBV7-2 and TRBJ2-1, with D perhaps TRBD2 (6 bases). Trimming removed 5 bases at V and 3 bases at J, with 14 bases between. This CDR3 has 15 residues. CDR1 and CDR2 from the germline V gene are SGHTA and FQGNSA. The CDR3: CASSQRLGVYNEQFF. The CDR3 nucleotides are TGTGCCAGCAGCCAGAGACTAGGTGTCTACAATGAGCAGTTCTTC.

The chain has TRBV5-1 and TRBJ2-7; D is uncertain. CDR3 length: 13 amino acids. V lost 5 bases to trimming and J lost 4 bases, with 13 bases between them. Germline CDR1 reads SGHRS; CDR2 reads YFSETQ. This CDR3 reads CASREEIGYEQYF. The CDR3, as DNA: TGCGCCAGCAGAGAGGAGATTGGGTACGAGCAGTACTTC.

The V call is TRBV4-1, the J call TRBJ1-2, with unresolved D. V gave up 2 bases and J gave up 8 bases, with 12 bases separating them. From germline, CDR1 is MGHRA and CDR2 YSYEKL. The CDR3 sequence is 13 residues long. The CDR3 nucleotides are TGCGCCAGCAGCCAACTGCCTTTGGGCGGCTACACCTTC. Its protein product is CASSQLPLGGYTF.

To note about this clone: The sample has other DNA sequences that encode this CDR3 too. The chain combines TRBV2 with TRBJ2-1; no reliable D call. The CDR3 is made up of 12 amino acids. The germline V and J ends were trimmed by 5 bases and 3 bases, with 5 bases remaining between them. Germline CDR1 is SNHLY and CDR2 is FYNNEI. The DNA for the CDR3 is TGTGCCAGCAGTTCAGTCTACAATGAGCAGTTCTTC. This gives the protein CASSSVYNEQFF.

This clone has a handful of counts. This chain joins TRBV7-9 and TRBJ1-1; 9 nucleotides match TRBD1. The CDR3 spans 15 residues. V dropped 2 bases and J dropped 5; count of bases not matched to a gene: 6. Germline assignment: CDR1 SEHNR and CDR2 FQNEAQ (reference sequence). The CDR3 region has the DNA TGTGCCAGCAGCTTACAACAGGGGGCAGGAACTGAAGCTTTCTTT. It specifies CASSLQQGAGTEAFF.

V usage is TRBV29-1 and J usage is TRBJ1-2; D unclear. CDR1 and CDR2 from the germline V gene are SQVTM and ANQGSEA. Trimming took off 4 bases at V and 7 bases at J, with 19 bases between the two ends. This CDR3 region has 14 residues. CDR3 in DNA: TGCAGCGTTGGCGAGGGCGCGACCCCCCGTGGCTACACCTTC. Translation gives CSVGEGATPRGYTF.

CDR3 region: CASSTARAREKLFF. DNA for the CDR3: TGTGCCAGTAGTACGGCGAGGGCCCGAGAAAAACTGTTTTTT. This chain connects TRBV19 to TRBJ1-4; D gene uncertain. Germline loops: CDR1 LNHDA, CDR2 SQIVND (reference sequence). CDR3 length: 14 amino acids. Trimming cost V 4 bases and J 8 bases, with 14 bases left between them.

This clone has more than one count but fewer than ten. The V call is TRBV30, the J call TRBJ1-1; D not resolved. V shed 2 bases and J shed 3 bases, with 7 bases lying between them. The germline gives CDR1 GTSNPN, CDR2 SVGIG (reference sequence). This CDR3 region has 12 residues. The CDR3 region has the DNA TGTGCCTGGAGTCCCGGGGACACTGAAGCTTTCTTT. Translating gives CAWSPGDTEAFF. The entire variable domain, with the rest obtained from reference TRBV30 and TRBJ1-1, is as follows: SQTIHQWPATLVQPVGSPLSLECTVEGTSNPNLYWYRQAAGRGLQLLFYSVGIGQISSEVPQNLSASRPQDRQFILSSKKLLLSDSGFYLCAWSPGDTEAFFGQGTRLTVV.

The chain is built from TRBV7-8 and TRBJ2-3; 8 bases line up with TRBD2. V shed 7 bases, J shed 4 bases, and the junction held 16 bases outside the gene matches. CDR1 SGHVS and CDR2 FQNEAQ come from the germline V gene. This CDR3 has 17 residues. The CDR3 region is CASTTRAAREVADTQYF. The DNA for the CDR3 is TGTGCCAGCACCACCAGAGCTGCGCGGGAGGTTGCAGATACGCAGTATTTT. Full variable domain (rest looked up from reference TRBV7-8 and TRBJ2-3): GAGVSQSPRYKVAKRGQDVALRCDPISGHVSLFWYQQALGQGPEFLTYFQNEAQLDKSGLPSDRFFAERPEGSVSTLKIQRTQQEDSAVYLCASTTRAAREVADTQYFGPGTRLTVL.

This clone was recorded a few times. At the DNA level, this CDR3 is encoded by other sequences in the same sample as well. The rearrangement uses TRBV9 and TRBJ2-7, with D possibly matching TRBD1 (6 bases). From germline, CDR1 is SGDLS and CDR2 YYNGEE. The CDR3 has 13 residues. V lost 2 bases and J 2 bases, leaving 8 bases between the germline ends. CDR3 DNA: TGTGCCAGCAGCGTGGGGGCCACCTACGAGCAGTACTTC. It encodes CASSVGATYEQYF.

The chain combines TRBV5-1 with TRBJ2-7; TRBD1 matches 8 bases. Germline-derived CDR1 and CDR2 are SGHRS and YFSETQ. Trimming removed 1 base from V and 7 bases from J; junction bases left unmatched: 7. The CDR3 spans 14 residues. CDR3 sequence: CASSLSGQGEEQYF. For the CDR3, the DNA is TGCGCCAGCAGCTTGTCAGGACAGGGTGAAGAGCAGTACTTC.

CDR3 DNA: TGTGCCAGTAGGGAGTTGTCTTATCCTGAAGCTTTCTTT. Protein sequence: CASRELSYPEAFF. The V gene is TRBV19, the J gene TRBJ1-1; D gene ambiguous. There are 13 residues in the CDR3. Trimming removed 6 bases at V and 6 bases at J, with 14 bases between. CDR1 and CDR2 from the germline V gene are LNHDA and SQIVND (reference sequence).

CDR3 residues: CASSLSNEGHSEQFF. The CDR3 nucleotides are TGTGCCAGCAGTTTATCGAATGAGGGACACTCAGAGCAGTTCTTC. The V gene is TRBV27, the J gene TRBJ2-1; tentative D call: TRBD1 (6 bases). V lost 0 bases, J lost 10 bases, and 16 bases lay in between. Germline loops: CDR1 MNHEY, CDR2 SMNVEV (reference sequence). CDR3 size: 15 residues.

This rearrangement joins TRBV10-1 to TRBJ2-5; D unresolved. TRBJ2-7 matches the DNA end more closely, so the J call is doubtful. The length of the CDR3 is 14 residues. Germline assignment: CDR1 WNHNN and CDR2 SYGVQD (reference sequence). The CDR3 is CASSESGSLYEQYF. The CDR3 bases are TGCGCCAGCAGTGAGTCAGGTTCCCTCTACGAGCAGTACTTC.

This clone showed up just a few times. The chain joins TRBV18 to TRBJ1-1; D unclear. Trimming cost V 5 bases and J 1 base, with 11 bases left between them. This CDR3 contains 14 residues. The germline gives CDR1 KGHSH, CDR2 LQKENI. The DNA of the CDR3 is TGTGCCAGCTCAGCGGCTGGTGAGAACACTGAAGCTTTCTTT. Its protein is CASSAAGENTEAFF. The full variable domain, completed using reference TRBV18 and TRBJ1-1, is NAGVMQNPRHLVRRRGQEARLRCSPMKGHSHVYWYRQLPEEGLKFMVYLQKENIIDESGMPKERFSAEFPKEGPSILRIQQVVRGDSAAYFCASSAAGENTEAFFGQGTRLTVV.

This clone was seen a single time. DNA of the CDR3: TGTGCCATCAGTGAGGTGGGGAATCGCTATGGCTACACCTTC. Translated, it gives CAISEVGNRYGYTF. The chain couples TRBV10-3 to TRBJ1-2; D gene unclear. The germline CDR1 and CDR2 sequences are ENHRY and SYGVKD. The CDR3 runs 14 residues. Deletions cut 2 bases from V and 4 bases from J, with 11 bases between.

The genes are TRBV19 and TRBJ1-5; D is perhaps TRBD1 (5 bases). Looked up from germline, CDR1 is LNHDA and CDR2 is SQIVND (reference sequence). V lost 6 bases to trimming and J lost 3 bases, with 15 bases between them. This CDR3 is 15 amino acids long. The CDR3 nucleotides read TGTGCCAGTAGGGTGAGGATAGGGGACAATCAGCCCCAGCATTTT. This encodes CASRVRIGDNQPQHF.

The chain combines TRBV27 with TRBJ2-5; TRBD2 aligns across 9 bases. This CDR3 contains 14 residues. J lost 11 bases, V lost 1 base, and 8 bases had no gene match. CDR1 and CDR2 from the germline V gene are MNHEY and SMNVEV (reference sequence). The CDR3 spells CASSLLREGREQYF. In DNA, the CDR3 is TGTGCCAGCAGTTTATTGCGGGAGGGCCGGGAGCAGTACTTC.

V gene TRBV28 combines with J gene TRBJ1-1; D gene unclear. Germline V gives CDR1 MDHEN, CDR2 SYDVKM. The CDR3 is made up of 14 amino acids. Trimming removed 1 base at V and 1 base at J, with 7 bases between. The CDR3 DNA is TGTGCCAGCAGTTTATCTCAGGAGAACACTGAAGCTTTCTTT. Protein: CASSLSQENTEAFF.

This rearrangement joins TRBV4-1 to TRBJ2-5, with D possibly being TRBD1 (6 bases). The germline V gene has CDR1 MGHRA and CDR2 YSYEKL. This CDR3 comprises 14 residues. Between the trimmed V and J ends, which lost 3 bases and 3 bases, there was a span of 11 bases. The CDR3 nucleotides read TGCGCCAGCAGCCAGGGGGCAGGAGAAGAGACCCAGTACTTC. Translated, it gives CASSQGAGEETQYF.

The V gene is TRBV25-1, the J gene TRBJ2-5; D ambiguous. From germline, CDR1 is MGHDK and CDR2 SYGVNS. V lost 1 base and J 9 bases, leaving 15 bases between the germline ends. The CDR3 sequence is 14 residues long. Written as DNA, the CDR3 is TGTGCCAGCAGTGAATCTGAACTGCCTGTGGCCCAGTACTTC. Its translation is CASSESELPVAQYF.

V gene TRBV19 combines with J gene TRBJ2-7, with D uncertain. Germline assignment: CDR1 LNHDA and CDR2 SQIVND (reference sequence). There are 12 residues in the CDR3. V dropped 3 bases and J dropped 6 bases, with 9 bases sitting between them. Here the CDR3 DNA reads TGTGCCAGTAGTATCCCGGGTCCCGAGCAGTACTTC. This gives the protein CASSIPGPEQYF.